This TCR beta chain stems from a study of CD8 T cells in ankylosing spondylitis. Each CDR3 protein gets one entry after TCRdb re-called the 5' RACE reads with MiXCR. The sample consists of about 130,000 distinct CDR3 sequences, about 13% of them appearing once. This clonotype appeared many times. The CDR3 spans 13 residues. The germline gives CDR1 KGHSH, CDR2 LQKENI. Trimming pared 4 bases from V and 0 bases from J, leaving 6 bases between. The clonotype comes from a female donor with ankylosing spondylitis or in good health (not recorded which). Sequencing was performed on blood, either unsorted or a sorted T cell fraction (not recorded which). V gene TRBV18 combines with J gene TRBJ2-5, with unresolved D. The CDR3 spells CASSLDHQETQYF. CDR3 sequence (DNA): TGTGCCAGCTCACTGGACCACCAAGAGACCCAGTACTTC.